The rows below give T cell receptor beta chains drawn from one sample of a study of shared clonotypes between healthy human individuals. The method was immunoSEQ multiplex PCR; TCRdb's version includes in-frame clones alone and lacks a portion of them. The table has 500,000 or so clones, about 96% seen once. Sequencing used naive CD4+ T cells sorted from blood. The receptors were gathered from a woman in her thirties in good health. The CDR3 runs from the conserved cysteine through the conserved F or W. Fields, in order: V gene, CDR3 length, CDR3 protein.

TRBV4-1 | 16 | CASSQKTSGRAYEQYF
TRBV28 | 16 | CASSLGGTPKPYEQYF
TRBV18 | 15 | CASSPGGAGANVLTF
TRBV7-9 | 14 | CASSLTATNEKLFF
TRBV5-5 | 15 | CASSSSQGLSEKLFF
TRBV19 | 14 | CASGARTGTYEQYF
TRBV2 | 15 | CASSDRREWGDTQYF
TRBV28 | 14 | CASSLLANLYEQYF
TRBV19 | 13 | CASSIQGGYEQYF
TRBV28 | 15 | CASQGLGGAQETQYF
TRBV28 | 15 | CASSPSSGGTYEQYF
TRBV28 | 15 | CASGTGSANTGELFF
TRBV6-1 | 14 | CASSAAVSTDTQYF
TRBV29-1 | 13 | CSVTGTGNNEQFF
TRBV28 | 14 | CATHPGLANLPQYF
TRBV28 | 17 | CASSYPQQGWGTDTQYF
TRBV13 | 14 | CASSPKISTDTQYF
TRBV7-2 | 14 | CASSRQGATPPLHF
TRBV28 | 13 | CASTKPQDLLLRF
TRBV5-6 | 13 | CASSFGPGYEQYF
TRBV20-1 | 10 | CSVGYQPQHF
TRBV28 | 11 | CASRRHYEQYF
TRBV28 | 15 | CASSLGGTKREKLFF
TRBV5-1 | 16 | CASTEGTALVTDTQYF
TRBV28 | 12 | CASSNRAYEQYF
TRBV10-3 | 11 | CAIGITDTQYF
TRBV5-1 | 16 | CASSLAQPATNEKLFF
TRBV19 | 17 | CASRLRSSGSNTGELFF
TRBV5-8 | 15 | CASSLRNSGANVLTF
TRBV5-1 | 15 | CASSLELGPKETQYF
TRBV5-1 | 14 | CASSPVAGEETQYF
TRBV7-8 | 17 | CASSLALWTGANTEAFF
TRBV2 | 15 | CASSARGVVYNEQFF
TRBV10-3 | 17 | CAISESRGRRGNQPQHF
TRBV5-1 | 16 | CASSAGRDSPYNEQFF
TRBV6-6 | 14 | CASSSTGRDQPQHF
TRBV7-2 | 16 | CASSLGTAGGTDTQYF
TRBV7-8 | 14 | CASSLTENTDTQYF
TRBV4-2 | 17 | CASRLGTAVSGANVLTF
TRBV11-1 | 13 | CASTPNPRNEQYF
TRBV28 | 13 | CASSQTLTYEQYF
TRBV7-9 | 16 | CASSLIIHRSSYEQYF
TRBV29-1 | 13 | CSVGRGGGYGYTF
TRBV11-2 | 15 | CASSAGTSDYNEQFF
TRBV6-5 | 13 | CASSNTGDQPQHF
TRBV28 | 14 | CASSAGDNTGELFF
TRBV5-5 | 14 | CASSPPGQGTEQYF
TRBV11-2 | 15 | CASKFLAGVPYEQYF
TRBV25-1 | 14 | CASSEYRAGTEAFF